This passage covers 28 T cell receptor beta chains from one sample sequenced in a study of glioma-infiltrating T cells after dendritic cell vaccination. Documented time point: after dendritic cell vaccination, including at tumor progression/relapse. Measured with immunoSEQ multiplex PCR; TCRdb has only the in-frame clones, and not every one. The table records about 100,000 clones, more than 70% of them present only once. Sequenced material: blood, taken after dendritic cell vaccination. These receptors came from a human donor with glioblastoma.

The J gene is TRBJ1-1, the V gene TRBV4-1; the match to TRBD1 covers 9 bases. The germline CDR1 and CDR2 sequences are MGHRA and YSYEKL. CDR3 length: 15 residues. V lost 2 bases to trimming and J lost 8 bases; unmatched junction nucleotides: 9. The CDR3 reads CASSQPDRGATEAFF. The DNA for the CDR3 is TGCGCCAGCAGCCAACCTGACAGGGGGGCGACCGAAGCTTTCTTT.

The CDR3 protein is CASSLGQPQNNSPLHF. CDR3 sequence (DNA): TGTGCCAGCAGCTTAGGGCAACCTCAGAATAATTCACCCCTCCACTTT. The chain has TRBV7-8 and TRBJ1-6, with no clear D. The CDR3 is 16 residues long. V lost 1 base, J lost 5 bases, and 12 bases lay in between. CDR1 SGHVS and CDR2 FQNEAQ come from the germline V gene.

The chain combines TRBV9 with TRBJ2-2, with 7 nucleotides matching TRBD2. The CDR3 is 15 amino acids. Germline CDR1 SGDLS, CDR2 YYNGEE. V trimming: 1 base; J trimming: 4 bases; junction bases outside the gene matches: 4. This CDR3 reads CASSVRAGATGELFF. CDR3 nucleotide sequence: TGTGCCAGCAGCGTAAGGGCGGGAGCCACCGGGGAGCTGTTTTTT.

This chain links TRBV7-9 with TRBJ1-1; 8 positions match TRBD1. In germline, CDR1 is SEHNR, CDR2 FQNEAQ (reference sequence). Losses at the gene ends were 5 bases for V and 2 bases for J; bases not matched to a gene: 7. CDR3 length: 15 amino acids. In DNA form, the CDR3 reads TGTGCCAGCAGCCCGACAGGGGCCGTCAACACTGAAGCTTTCTTT. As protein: CASSPTGAVNTEAFF. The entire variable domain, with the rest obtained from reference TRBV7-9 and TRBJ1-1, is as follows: DTGVSQNPRHKITKRGQNVTFRCDPISEHNRLYWYRQTLGQGPEFLTYFQNEAQLEKSRLLSDRFSAERPKGSFSTLEIQRTEQGDSAMYLCASSPTGAVNTEAFFGQGTRLTVV.

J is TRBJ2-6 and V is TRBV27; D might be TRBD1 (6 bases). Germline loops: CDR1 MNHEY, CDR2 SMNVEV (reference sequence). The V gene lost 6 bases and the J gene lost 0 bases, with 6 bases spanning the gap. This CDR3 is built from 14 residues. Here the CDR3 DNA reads TGTGCCAGCAGAGGGGGCTCTGGGGCCAACGTCCTGACTTTC. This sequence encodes CASRGGSGANVLTF.

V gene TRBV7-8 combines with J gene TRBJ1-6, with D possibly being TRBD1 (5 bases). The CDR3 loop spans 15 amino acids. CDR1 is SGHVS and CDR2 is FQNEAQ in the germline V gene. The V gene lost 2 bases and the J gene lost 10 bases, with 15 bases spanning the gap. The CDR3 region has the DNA TGTGCCAGCAGCTTATCTTCCAGGGCACGATCACCCCTCCACTTT. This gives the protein CASSLSSRARSPLHF.

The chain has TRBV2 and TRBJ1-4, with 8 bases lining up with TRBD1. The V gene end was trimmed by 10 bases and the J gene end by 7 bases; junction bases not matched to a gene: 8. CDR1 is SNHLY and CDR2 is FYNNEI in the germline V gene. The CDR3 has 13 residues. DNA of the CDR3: TGTGCCACTAGGACAGGGTCTCTTGAAAAACTGTTTTTT. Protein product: CATRTGSLEKLFF. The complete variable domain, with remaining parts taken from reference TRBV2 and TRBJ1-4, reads EPEVTQTPSHQVTQMGQEVILRCVPISNHLYFYWYRQILGQKVEFLVSFYNNEISEKSEIFDDQFSVERPDGSNFTLKIRSTKLEDSAMYFCATRTGSLEKLFFGSGTQLSVL.

CDR3 region: CASSLQGDGAYF. The CDR3 DNA reads as TGCGCCAGCAGCTTGCAGGGTGATGGGGCGTACTTC. The J gene is TRBJ2-7, the V gene TRBV5-1, with D tentatively TRBD1 (5 bases). This CDR3 contains 12 residues. Germline loops: CDR1 SGHRS, CDR2 YFSETQ. The V and J ends lost 1 base and 12 bases respectively, with 14 bases between them. Full variable domain (outside the CDR3, taken from reference TRBV5-1 and TRBJ2-7): KAGVTQTPRYLIKTRGQQVTLSCSPISGHRSVSWYQQTPGQGLQFLFEYFSETQRNKGNFPGRFSGRQFSNSRSEMNVSTLELGDSALYLCASSLQGDGAYFGPGTRLTVT.

The CDR3 coding sequence is TGCGCCAGCAGCCCAGGGTATACCGACACTGAAGCTTTCTTT. Translation gives CASSPGYTDTEAFF. V is TRBV5-1 and J is TRBJ1-1, with D possibly matching TRBD1 (5 bases). Germline lookup yields CDR1 SGHRS and CDR2 YFSETQ. The V gene lost 4 bases and the J gene lost 3 bases, with 13 bases spanning the gap. The CDR3 consists of 14 residues.

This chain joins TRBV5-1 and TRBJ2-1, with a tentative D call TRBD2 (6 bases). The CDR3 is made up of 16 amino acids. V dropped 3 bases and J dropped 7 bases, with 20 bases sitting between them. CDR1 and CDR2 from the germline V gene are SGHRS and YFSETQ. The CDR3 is CASSYDLVGGKNEQFF. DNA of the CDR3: TGCGCCAGCAGCTATGATTTAGTCGGCGGGAAGAATGAGCAGTTCTTC.

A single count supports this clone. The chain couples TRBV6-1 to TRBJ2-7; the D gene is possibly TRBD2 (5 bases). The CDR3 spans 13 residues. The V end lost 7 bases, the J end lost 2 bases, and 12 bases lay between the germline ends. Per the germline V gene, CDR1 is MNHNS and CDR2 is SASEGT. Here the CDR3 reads CASTVGLPYEQYF. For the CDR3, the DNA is TGTGCCAGCACTGTCGGACTGCCCTACGAGCAGTACTTC.

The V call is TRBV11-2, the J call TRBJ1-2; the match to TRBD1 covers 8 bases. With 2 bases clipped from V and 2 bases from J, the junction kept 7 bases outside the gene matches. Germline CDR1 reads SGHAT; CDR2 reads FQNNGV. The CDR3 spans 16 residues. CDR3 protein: CASSLRFQGANYGYTF. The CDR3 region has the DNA TGTGCCAGCAGCTTAAGGTTCCAGGGGGCCAACTATGGCTACACCTTC.

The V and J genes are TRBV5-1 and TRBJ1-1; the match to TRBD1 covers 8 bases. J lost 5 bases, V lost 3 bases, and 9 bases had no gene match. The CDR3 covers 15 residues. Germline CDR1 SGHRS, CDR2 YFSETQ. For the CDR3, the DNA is TGCGCCAGCAGCTCCGATCCAGGGGGCGGAACTGAAGCTTTCTTT. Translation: CASSSDPGGGTEAFF.

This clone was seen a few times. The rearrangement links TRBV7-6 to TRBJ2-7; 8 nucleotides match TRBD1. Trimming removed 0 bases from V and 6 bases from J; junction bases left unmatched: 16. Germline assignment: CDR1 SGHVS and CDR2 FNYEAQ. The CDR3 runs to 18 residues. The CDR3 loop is CASSLAPGTGDLDLEQYF. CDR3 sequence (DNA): TGTGCCAGCAGCTTAGCTCCAGGGACAGGTGACCTTGACCTCGAGCAGTACTTC.

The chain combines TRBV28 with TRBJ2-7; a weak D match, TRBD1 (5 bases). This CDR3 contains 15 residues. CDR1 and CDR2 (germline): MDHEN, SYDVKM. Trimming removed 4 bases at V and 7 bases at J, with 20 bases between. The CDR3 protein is CASSSQQASRWEQYF. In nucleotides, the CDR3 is TGTGCCAGCAGTTCACAACAGGCGTCCCGGTGGGAGCAGTACTTC.

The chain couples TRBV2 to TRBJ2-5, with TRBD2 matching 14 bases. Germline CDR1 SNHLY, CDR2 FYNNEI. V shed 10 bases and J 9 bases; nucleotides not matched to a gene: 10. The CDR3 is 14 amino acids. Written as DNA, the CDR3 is TGTGCCACCAGGACTAGCGGGGGGCCCGGGGCCCAGTACTTC. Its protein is CATRTSGGPGAQYF.

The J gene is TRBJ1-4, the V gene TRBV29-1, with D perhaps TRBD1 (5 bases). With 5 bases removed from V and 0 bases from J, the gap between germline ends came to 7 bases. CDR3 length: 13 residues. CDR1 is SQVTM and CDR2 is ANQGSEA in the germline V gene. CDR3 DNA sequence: TGCAGCGTTACCAGGGCAACTAATGAAAAACTGTTTTTT. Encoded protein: CSVTRATNEKLFF.

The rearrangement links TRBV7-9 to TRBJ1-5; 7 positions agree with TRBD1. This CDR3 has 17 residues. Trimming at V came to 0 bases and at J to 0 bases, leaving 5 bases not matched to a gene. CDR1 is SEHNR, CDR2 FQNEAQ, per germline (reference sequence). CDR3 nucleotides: TGTGCCAGCAGCTTAGCGGGACAGTCCTATAGCAATCAGCCCCAGCATTTT. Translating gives CASSLAGQSYSNQPQHF.

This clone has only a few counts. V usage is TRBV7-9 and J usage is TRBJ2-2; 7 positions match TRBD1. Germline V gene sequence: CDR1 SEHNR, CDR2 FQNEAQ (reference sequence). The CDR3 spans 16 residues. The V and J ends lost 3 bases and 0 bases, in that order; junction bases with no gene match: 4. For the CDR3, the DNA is TGTGCCAGCAGCTTTCGACAGGGAGCGAACACCGGGGAGCTGTTTTTT. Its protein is CASSFRQGANTGELFF.

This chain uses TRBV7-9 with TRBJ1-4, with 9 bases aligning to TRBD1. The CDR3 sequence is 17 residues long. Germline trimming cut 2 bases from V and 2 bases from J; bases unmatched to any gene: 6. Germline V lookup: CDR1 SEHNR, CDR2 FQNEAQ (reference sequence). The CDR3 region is CASSLLSGTGTNEKLFF. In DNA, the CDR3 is TGTGCCAGCAGCTTACTCTCCGGGACAGGGACTAATGAAAAACTGTTTTTT.

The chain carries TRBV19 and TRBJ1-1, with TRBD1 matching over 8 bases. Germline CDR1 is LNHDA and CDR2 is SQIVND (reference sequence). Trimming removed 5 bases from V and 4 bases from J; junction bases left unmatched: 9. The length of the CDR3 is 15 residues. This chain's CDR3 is CASSPTGGWITEAFF. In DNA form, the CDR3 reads TGTGCCAGTAGTCCTACAGGGGGATGGATCACTGAAGCTTTCTTT.

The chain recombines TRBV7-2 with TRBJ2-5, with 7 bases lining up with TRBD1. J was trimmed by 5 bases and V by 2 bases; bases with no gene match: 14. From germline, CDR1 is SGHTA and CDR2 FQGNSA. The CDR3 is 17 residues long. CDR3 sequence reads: CASSLSAAGGAWETQYF. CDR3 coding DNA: TGTGCCAGCAGCTTATCTGCAGCAGGGGGTGCGTGGGAGACCCAGTACTTC.

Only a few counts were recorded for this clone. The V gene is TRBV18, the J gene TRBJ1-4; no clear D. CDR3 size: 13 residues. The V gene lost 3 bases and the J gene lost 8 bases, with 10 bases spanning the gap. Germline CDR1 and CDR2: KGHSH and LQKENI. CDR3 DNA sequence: TGTGCCAGCTCACCCCCCTCCAGGGAAAAACTGTTTTTT. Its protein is CASSPPSREKLFF.

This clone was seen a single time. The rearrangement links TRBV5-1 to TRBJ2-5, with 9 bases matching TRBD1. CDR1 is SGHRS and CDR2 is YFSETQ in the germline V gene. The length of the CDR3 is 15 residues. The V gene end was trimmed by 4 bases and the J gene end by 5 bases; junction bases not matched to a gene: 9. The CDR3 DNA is TGCGCCAGCAGCGCAACCGGGACAGGGAGGGAGACCCAGTACTTC. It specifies CASSATGTGRETQYF.

The CDR3 protein is CASRTAGRTEAFF. The CDR3 DNA follows: TGTGCCAGCAGGACAGCGGGCCGAACTGAAGCTTTCTTT. The V call is TRBV28, the J call TRBJ1-1; D is possibly TRBD1 (5 bases). The CDR3 extends over 13 amino acids. The V gene lost 6 bases and the J gene lost 5 bases, with 13 bases spanning the gap. Per germline, CDR1 MDHEN and CDR2 SYDVKM.

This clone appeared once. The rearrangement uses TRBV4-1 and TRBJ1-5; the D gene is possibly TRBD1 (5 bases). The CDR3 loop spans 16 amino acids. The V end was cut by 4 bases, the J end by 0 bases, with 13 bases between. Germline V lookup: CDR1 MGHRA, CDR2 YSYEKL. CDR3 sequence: CASSRHPGDSNQPQHF. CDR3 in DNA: TGCGCCAGCAGCCGTCATCCGGGGGATAGCAATCAGCCCCAGCATTTT.

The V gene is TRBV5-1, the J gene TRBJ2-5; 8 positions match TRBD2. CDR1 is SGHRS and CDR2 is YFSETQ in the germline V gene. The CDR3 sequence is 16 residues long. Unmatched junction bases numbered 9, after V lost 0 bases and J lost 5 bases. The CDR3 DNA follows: TGCGCCAGCAGCTTGGTCCCCCGGGGGGGAGGGGAGACCCAGTACTTC. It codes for CASSLVPRGGGETQYF.

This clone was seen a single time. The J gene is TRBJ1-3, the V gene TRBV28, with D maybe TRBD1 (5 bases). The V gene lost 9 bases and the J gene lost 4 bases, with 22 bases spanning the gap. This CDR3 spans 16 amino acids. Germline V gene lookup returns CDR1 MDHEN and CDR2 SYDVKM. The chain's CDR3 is CARVIIQRTMGNTIYF. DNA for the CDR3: TGTGCCAGGGTTATAATACAGAGGACAATGGGAAACACCATATATTTT.